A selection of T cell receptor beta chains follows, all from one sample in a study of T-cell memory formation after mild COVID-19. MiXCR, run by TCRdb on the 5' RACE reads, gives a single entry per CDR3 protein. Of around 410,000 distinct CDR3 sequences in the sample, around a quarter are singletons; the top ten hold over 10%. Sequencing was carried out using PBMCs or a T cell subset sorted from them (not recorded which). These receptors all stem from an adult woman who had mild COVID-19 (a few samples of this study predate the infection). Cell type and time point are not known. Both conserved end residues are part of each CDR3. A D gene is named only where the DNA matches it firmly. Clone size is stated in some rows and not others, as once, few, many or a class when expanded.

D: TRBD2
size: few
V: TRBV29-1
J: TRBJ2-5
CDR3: CRCRDVGGNFTETQYF
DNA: TGCAGGTGCAGAGATGTGGGGGGGAATTTTACGGAGACCCAGTACTTC

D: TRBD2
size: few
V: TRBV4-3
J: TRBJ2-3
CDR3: CASSLLAGEGSTQYF
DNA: TGCGCCAGCAGCCTACTAGCGGGAGAAGGTAGTACGCAGTATTTT

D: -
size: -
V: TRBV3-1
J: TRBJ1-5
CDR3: CASSQDRSYQPQHF
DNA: TGTGCCAGCAGCCAAGATCGCAGTTATCAGCCCCAGCATTTT

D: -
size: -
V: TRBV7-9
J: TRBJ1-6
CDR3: CASSSQDFGDSPLHF
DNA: TGTGCCAGCAGCTCCCAGGACTTCGGAGATTCACCCCTCCACTTT

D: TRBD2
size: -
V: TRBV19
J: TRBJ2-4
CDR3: CASSIELAGPRSIQYF
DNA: TGTGCCAGTAGTATAGAGTTAGCGGGACCCAGAAGCATTCAGTACTTC

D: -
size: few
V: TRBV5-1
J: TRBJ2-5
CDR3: CASSSHPDSQETQYF
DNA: TGCGCCAGCAGCTCTCACCCAGACAGCCAAGAGACCCAGTACTTC

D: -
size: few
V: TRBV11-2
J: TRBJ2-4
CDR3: CASSLIRRGDIQYF
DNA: TGTGCCAGCAGCTTAATCAGGCGTGGGGACATTCAGTACTTC

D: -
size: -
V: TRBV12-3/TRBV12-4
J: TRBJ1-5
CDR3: CASSLSGGRNQPQHF
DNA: TGTGCCAGCAGTTTGTCCGGCGGCCGAAATCAGCCCCAGCATTTT

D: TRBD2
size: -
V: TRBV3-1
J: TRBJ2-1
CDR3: CASSQDRSIAGGAPSDEQFF
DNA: TGTGCCAGCAGCCAAGATAGGTCGATAGCGGGGGGGGCCCCTTCGGATGAGCAGTTCTTC

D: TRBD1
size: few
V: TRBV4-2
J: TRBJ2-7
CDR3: CASSQDRRTGVKDEQYF
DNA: TGTGCCAGCAGCCAAGACCGACGGACAGGTGTTAAGGACGAGCAGTACTTC

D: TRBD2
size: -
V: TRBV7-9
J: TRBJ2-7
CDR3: CASSLVGWTSGSLSSYEQYF
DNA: TGTGCCAGCAGCTTAGTAGGTTGGACTAGCGGGAGCCTCAGCTCCTACGAGCAGTACTTC

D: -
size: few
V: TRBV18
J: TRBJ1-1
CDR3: CASSPLGANTEAFF
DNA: TGTGCCAGCTCACCGTTGGGGGCAAACACTGAAGCTTTCTTT

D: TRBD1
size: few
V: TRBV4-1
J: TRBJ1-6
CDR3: CASSQRAGGDSPLHF
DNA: TGCGCCAGCAGCCAGCGCGCAGGGGGCGATTCACCCCTCCACTTT

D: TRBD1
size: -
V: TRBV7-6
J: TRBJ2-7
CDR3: CASSLTGESYEQYF
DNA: TGTGCCAGCAGCTTGACAGGGGAATCCTACGAGCAGTACTTC

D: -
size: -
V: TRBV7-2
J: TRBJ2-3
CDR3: CASSSPAGTSRTDTQYF
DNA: TGTGCCAGCAGCTCCCCCGCCGGGACTTCCCGCACAGATACGCAGTATTTT

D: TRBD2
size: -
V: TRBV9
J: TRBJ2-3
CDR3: CASSGIAGGPTDTQYF
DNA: TGTGCCAGCAGCGGAATAGCGGGGGGCCCCACAGATACGCAGTATTTT

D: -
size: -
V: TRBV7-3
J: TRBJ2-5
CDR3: CASSLHGHQETQYF
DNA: TGTGCCAGCAGCTTACACGGACACCAAGAGACCCAGTACTTC

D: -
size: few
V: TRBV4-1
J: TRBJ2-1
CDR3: CASSPNQFRPREQFF
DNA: TGCGCCAGCAGCCCAAACCAGTTCCGTCCCCGGGAGCAGTTCTTC

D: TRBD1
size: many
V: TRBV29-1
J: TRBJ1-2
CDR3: CSVTPGGGPYGYTF
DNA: TGCAGCGTGACCCCGGGAGGGGGCCCCTATGGCTACACCTTC

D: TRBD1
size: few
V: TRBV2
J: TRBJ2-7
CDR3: CASRYTGTGGFEQYF
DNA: TGTGCCAGCAGATATACCGGGACAGGGGGCTTCGAGCAGTACTTC

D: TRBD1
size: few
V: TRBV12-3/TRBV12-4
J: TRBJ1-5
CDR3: CASSRGLRNQPQHF
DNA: TGTGCCAGCAGTAGGGGGCTTCGGAATCAGCCCCAGCATTTT

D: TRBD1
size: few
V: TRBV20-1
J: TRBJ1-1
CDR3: CSAVRDRVPLGTEAFF
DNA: TGCAGTGCTGTACGGGACAGGGTCCCATTGGGCACTGAAGCTTTCTTT

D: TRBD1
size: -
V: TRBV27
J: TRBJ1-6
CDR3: CASSATGGNSPIHF
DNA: TGTGCCAGCAGTGCTACAGGGGGAAATTCACCCATCCACTTT

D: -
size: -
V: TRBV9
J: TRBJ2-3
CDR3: CASSVGVGSSTDTQYF
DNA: TGTGCCAGCAGCGTAGGGGTAGGCTCTAGCACAGATACGCAGTATTTT

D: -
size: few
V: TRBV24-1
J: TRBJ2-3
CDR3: CATSDAPATGTDTQYF
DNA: TGTGCCACCAGTGATGCCCCCGCAACAGGCACAGATACGCAGTATTTT

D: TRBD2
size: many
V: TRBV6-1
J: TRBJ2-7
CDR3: CASTVEAGGYEQYF
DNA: TGTGCCAGCACGGTTGAGGCGGGGGGTTACGAGCAGTACTTC

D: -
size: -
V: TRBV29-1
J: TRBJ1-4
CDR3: CSVGYREKLFF
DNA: TGCAGCGTGGGGTACCGGGAAAAACTGTTTTTT

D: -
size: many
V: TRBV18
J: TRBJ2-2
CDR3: CASSPVANTGELFF
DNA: TGTGCCAGCTCACCTGTAGCGAACACCGGGGAGCTGTTTTTT

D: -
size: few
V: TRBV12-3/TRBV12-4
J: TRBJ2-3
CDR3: CASSRPAGLTDTQYF
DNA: TGTGCCAGCAGTCGACCCGCGGGCCTCACAGATACGCAGTATTTT

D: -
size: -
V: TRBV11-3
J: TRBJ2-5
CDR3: CASSLFFQTQYF
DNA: TGTGCCAGCAGCTTATTTTTTCAGACCCAGTACTTC

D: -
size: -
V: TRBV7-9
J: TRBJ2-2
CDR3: CASRPGEPTGELFF
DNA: TGTGCCAGCAGACCAGGGGAACCCACCGGGGAGCTGTTTTTT

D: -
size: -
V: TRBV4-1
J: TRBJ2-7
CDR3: CASSQEGPDDEQYF
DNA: TGCGCCAGCAGCCAGGAGGGGCCGGACGACGAGCAGTACTTC

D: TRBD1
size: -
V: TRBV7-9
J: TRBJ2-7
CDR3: CASSLGANRDRDYEQYF
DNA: TGTGCCAGCAGCTTAGGGGCAAACCGGGACAGGGACTACGAGCAGTACTTC

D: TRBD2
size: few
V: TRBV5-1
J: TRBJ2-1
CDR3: CASSHTRLAWTNEQFF
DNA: TGCGCCAGCAGCCACACCCGACTAGCGTGGACCAATGAGCAGTTCTTC

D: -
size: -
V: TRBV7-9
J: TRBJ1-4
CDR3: CASRNNEKLFF
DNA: TGTGCCAGCAGAAACAATGAAAAACTGTTTTTT

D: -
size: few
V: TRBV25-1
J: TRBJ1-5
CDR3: CASSPGNRGNQPQHF
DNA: TGTGCCAGCAGCCCAGGGAATCGGGGCAATCAGCCCCAGCATTTT

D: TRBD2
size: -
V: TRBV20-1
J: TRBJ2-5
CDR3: CSAREAGVIETQYF
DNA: TGCAGTGCTAGAGAGGCGGGAGTGATTGAGACCCAGTACTTC

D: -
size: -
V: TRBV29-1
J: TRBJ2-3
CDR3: CSVAGRYTDTQYF
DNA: TGCAGCGTTGCAGGACGGTACACAGATACGCAGTATTTT

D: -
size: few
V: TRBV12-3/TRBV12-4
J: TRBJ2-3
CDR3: CASSSSVDTQYF
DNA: TGTGCCAGCAGTTCCTCGGTAGATACGCAGTATTTT

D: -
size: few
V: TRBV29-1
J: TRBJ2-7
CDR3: CSVGGITYEQYF
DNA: TGCAGCGTTGGAGGGATTACCTACGAGCAGTACTTC

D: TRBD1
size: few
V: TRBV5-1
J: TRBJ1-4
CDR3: CASGRRTGTNEKLFF
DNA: TGCGCCAGCGGTCGGAGGACAGGCACGAATGAAAAACTGTTTTTT

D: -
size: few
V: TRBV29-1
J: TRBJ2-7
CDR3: CSVEGGLSSYEQYF
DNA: TGCAGCGTTGAGGGGGGCTTAAGCTCCTACGAGCAGTACTTC

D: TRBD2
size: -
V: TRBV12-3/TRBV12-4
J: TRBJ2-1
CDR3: CASNLAGNEQFF
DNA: TGTGCCAGCAACCTAGCGGGGAATGAGCAGTTCTTC

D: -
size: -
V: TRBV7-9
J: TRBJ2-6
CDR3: CASSLASGGANVLTF
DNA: TGTGCCAGCAGCTTAGCTTCAGGGGGGGCCAACGTCCTGACTTTC

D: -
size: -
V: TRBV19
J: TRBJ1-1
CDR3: CASSIGWGGANTEAFF
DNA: TGTGCCAGTAGTATCGGGTGGGGAGGAGCGAACACTGAAGCTTTCTTT